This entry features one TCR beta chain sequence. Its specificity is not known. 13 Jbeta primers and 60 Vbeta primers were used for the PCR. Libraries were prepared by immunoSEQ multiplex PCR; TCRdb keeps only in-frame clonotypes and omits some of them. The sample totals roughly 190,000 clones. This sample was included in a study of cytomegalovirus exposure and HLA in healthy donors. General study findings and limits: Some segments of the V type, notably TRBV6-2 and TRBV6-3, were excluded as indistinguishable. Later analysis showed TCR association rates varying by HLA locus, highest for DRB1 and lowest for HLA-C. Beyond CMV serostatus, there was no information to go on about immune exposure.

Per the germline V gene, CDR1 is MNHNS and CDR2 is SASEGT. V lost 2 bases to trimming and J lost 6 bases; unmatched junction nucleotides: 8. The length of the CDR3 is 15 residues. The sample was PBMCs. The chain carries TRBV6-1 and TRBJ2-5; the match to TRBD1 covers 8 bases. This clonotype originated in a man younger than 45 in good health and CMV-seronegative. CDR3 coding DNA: TGTGCCAGCAGTGAATCGAACGCAGGGGGCAAGACCCAGTACTTC. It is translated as CASSESNAGGKTQYF.